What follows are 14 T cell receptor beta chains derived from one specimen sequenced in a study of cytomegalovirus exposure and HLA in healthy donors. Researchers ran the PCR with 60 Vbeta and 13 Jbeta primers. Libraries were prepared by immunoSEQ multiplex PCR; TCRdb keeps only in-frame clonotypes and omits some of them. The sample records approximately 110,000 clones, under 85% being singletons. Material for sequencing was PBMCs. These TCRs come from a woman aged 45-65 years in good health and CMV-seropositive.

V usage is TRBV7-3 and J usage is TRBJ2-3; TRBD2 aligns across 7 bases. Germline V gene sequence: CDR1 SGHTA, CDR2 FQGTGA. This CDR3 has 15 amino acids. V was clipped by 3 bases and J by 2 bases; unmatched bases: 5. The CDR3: CASSFFGGVTDTQYF. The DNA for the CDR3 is TGTGCCAGCAGCTTCTTTGGGGGGGTCACAGATACGCAGTATTTT. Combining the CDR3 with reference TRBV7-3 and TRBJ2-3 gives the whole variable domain GAGVSQTPSNKVTEKGKYVELRCDPISGHTALYWYRQSLGQGPEFLIYFQGTGAADDSGLPNDRFFAVRPEGSVSTLKIQRTERGDSAVYLCASSFFGGVTDTQYFGPGTRLTVL.

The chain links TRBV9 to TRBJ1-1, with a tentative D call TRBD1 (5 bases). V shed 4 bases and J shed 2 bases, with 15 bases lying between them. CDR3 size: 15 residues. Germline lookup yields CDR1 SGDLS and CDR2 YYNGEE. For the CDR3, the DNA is TGTGCCAGCAGCCCGGGGCGGGGAGGAAACACTGAAGCTTTCTTT. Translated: CASSPGRGGNTEAFF. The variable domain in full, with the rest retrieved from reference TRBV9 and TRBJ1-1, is DSGVTQTPKHLITATGQRVTLRCSPRSGDLSVYWYQQSLDQGLQFLIQYYNGEERAKGNILERFSAQQFPDLHSELNLSSLELGDSALYFCASSPGRGGNTEAFFGQGTRLTVV.

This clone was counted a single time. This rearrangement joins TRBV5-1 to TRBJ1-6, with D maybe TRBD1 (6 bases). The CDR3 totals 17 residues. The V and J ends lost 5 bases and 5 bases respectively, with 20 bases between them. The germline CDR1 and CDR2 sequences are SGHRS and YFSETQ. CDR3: CASRPVRQGLHNSPLHF. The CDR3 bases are TGCGCCAGCAGGCCCGTGCGTCAGGGGTTACATAATTCACCCCTCCACTTT. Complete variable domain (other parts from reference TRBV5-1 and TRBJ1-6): KAGVTQTPRYLIKTRGQQVTLSCSPISGHRSVSWYQQTPGQGLQFLFEYFSETQRNKGNFPGRFSGRQFSNSRSEMNVSTLELGDSALYLCASRPVRQGLHNSPLHFGNGTRLTVT.

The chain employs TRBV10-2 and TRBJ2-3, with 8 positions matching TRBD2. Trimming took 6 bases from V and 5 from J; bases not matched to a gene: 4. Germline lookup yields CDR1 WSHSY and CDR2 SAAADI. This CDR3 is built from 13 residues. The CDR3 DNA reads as TGCGCCAGCAGGGTAGCGGGACAAGATACGCAGTATTTT. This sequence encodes CASRVAGQDTQYF.

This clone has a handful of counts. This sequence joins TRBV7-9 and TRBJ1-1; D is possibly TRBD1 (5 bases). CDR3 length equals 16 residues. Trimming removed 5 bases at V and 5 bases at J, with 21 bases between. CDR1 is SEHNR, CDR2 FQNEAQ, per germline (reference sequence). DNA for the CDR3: TGTGCCAGCAGCGCATTCGGAGTAGCGGGGCTTACTGAAGCTTTCTTT. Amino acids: CASSAFGVAGLTEAFF.

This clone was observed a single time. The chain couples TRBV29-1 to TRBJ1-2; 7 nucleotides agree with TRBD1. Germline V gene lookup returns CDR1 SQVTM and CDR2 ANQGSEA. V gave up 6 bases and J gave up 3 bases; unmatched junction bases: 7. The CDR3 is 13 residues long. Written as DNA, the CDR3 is TGCAGCGTGGAACGCAGGGGGGACTATGGCTACACCTTC. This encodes CSVERRGDYGYTF.

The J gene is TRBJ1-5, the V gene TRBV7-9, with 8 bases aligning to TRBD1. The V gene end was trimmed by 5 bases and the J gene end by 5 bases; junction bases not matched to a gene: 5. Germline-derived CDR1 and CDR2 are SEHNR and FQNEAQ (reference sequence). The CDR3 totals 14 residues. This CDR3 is CASSPDRGDQPQHF. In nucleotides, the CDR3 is TGTGCCAGCAGCCCCGACAGGGGAGATCAGCCCCAGCATTTT. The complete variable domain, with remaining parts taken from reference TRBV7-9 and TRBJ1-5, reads DTGVSQNPRHKITKRGQNVTFRCDPISEHNRLYWYRQTLGQGPEFLTYFQNEAQLEKSRLLSDRFSAERPKGSFSTLEIQRTEQGDSAMYLCASSPDRGDQPQHFGDGTRLSIL.

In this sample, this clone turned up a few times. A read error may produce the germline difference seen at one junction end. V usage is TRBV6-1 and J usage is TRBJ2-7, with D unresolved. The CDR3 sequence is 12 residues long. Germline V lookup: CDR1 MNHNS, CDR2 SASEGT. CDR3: CASSERLRGLLF. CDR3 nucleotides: TGTGCCAGCAGTGAACGGTTAAGAGGCCTCCTCTTC.

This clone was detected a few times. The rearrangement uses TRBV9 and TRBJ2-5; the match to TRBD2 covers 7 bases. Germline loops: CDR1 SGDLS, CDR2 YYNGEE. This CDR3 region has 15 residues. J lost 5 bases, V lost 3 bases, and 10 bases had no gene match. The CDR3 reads CASSEKGLVGETQYF. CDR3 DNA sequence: TGTGCCAGCAGCGAAAAAGGACTAGTAGGCGAGACCCAGTACTTC.

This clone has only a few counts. CDR3 DNA sequence: TGTGCCAGCAGCCCCGACAGGGATAATTCACCCCTCCACTTT. The encoded protein is CASSPDRDNSPLHF. V and J are TRBV7-9 and TRBJ1-6, with 7 bases aligning to TRBD1. The V and J ends lost 5 bases and 5 bases, in that order; junction bases with no gene match: 3. The CDR3 extends over 14 amino acids. The germline gives CDR1 SEHNR, CDR2 FQNEAQ (reference sequence).

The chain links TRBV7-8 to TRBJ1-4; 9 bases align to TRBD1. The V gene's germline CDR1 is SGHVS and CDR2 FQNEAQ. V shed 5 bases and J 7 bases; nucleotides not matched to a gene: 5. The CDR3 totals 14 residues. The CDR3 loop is CASSRQGVGEKLFF. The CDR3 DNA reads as TGTGCCAGCAGCCGACAGGGGGTGGGTGAAAAACTGTTTTTT.

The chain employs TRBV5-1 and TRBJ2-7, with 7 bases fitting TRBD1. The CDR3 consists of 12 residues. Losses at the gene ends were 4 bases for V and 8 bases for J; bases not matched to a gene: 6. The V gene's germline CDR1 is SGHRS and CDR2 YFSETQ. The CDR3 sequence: CASSRDSVKQYF. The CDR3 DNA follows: TGCGCCAGCAGCCGGGACAGTGTGAAGCAGTACTTC. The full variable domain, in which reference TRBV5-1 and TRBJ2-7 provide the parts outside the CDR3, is KAGVTQTPRYLIKTRGQQVTLSCSPISGHRSVSWYQQTPGQGLQFLFEYFSETQRNKGNFPGRFSGRQFSNSRSEMNVSTLELGDSALYLCASSRDSVKQYFGPGTRLTVT.

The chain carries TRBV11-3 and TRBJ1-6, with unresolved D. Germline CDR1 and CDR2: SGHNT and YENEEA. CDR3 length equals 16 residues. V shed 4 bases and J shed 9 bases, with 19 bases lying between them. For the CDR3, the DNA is TGTGCCAGCAGCTCTCCGGATGCCGGTTCAGGTTCACCCCTCCACTTT. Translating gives CASSSPDAGSGSPLHF.

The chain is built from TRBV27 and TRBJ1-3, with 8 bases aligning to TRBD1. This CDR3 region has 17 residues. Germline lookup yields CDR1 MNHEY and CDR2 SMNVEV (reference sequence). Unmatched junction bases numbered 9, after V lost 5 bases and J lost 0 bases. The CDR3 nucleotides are TGTGCCAGCAGTCCAATACCGGGACAGGACTCTGGAAACACCATATATTTT. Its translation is CASSPIPGQDSGNTIYF.